Below, 18 T cell receptor beta chains from the same sample are listed, as sequenced in a study of PD-L1 blockade in urothelial cancer. Repertoires were generated with immunoSEQ multiplex PCR, while TCRdb's copy carries only in-frame clones and drops some. The sample yields tens of thousands of clones, about four fifths seen once. Sequences were derived from PBMCs, sampled around atezolizumab (anti-PD-L1) treatment. These TCRs come from a man aged 70 or older with urothelial cancer.

This chain connects TRBV28 to TRBJ1-1, with a weak D call TRBD1 (6 bases). The V end lost 3 bases, the J end lost 5 bases, and 10 bases lay between the germline ends. The germline V gene has CDR1 MDHEN and CDR2 SYDVKM. The length of the CDR3 is 13 residues. The CDR3 bases are TGTGCCAGCAGTTTTACAGGGAAGACTGAAGCTTTCTTT. Protein product: CASSFTGKTEAFF.

This chain joins TRBV7-9 and TRBJ2-3; D may be TRBD2 (6 bases). The CDR3 is 13 amino acids. Per germline, CDR1 SEHNR and CDR2 FQNEAQ (reference sequence). V was pared by 7 bases and J by 6 bases, with 14 bases between. In DNA, the CDR3 is TGTGCCAGCATCCGGGGGAGTTCGGATACGCAGTATTTT. Translating gives CASIRGSSDTQYF.

The chain has TRBV19 and TRBJ2-1; D may be TRBD2 (5 bases). Germline V gene sequence: CDR1 LNHDA, CDR2 SQIVND (reference sequence). Trimming pared 10 bases from V and 3 bases from J, leaving 13 bases between. This CDR3 spans 13 amino acids. The CDR3 region is CATRSGNYNEQFF. The CDR3 bases are TGTGCCACCAGAAGCGGCAACTACAATGAGCAGTTCTTC.

This chain links TRBV9 with TRBJ2-5; TRBD2 aligns across 14 bases. This CDR3 has 15 residues. V lost 4 bases to trimming and J lost 5 bases; unmatched junction nucleotides: 4. Germline V gene sequence: CDR1 SGDLS, CDR2 YYNGEE. The CDR3 nucleotides are TGTGCCAGCAGCTCCGGGACTAGCGGGGGCGAGACCCAGTACTTC. Protein sequence: CASSSGTSGGETQYF.

The chain is built from TRBV4-3 and TRBJ1-4; TRBD1 matches 10 bases. The V segment lost 0 bases and the J segment 12 bases; nucleotides outside the gene matches: 4. Germline CDR1 and CDR2: LGHNA and YSLEER. CDR3 length equals 14 residues. CDR3: CASSQDGTGDELFF. DNA for the CDR3: TGCGCCAGCAGCCAAGATGGGACAGGGGACGAACTGTTTTTT.

In its sample, this clone was seen once. The chain is built from TRBV28 and TRBJ2-4, with 8 bases matching TRBD2. V was clipped by 5 bases and J by 4 bases; unmatched bases: 4. Germline CDR1 reads MDHEN; CDR2 reads SYDVKM. The length of the CDR3 is 14 residues. The CDR3 DNA follows: TGTGCCAGCAGTCCCCAGCGGGGGAAAAACATTCAGTACTTC. Protein sequence: CASSPQRGKNIQYF. Full variable domain (outside the CDR3, taken from reference TRBV28 and TRBJ2-4): DVKVTQSSRYLVKRTGEKVFLECVQDMDHENMFWYRQDPGLGLRLIYFSYDVKMKEKGDIPEGYSVSREKKERFSLILESASTNQTSMYLCASSPQRGKNIQYFGAGTRLSVL.

The gene calls are TRBV21-1 and TRBJ2-3; the table gives TRBD1 as D, unverified against the DNA. TRBV21-1 is annotated as a pseudogene. The CDR3 runs to 13 residues. CDR3 nucleotide sequence: TGTGCCAGCAGGGGACAGGGTTGGGGTACGCAGTATTTT. Residues: CASRGQGWGTQYF.

V is TRBV29-1 and J is TRBJ2-7, with 9 bases lining up with TRBD2. Germline V gives CDR1 SQVTM, CDR2 ANQGSEA. This CDR3 has 13 amino acids. Trimming cost V 3 bases and J 4 bases; bases outside gene matches: 4. The chain's CDR3 is CSVEIAGVYEQYF. The CDR3 nucleotides are TGCAGCGTTGAGATAGCGGGAGTTTACGAGCAGTACTTC.

V usage is TRBV5-1 and J usage is TRBJ2-7; TRBD1 matches 7 bases. Trimming removed 3 bases from V and 2 bases from J; junction bases left unmatched: 2. Germline lookup yields CDR1 SGHRS and CDR2 YFSETQ. The CDR3 sequence is 13 residues long. The CDR3 reads CASSSGQPYEQYF. CDR3 sequence (DNA): TGCGCCAGCAGCTCGGGACAGCCCTACGAGCAGTACTTC.

This chain joins TRBV5-4 and TRBJ2-1; 9 nucleotides match TRBD2. CDR1 and CDR2 from the germline V gene are SGHNT and YYREEE (reference sequence). The V segment lost 4 bases and the J segment 7 bases; nucleotides outside the gene matches: 6. The CDR3 sequence is 14 residues long. CDR3 loop: CASSLGLAENEQFF. Written as DNA, the CDR3 is TGTGCCAGCAGCCTGGGACTAGCTGAGAATGAGCAGTTCTTC.

V usage is TRBV7-2 and J usage is TRBJ1-1; the D is unclear. This CDR3 region has 12 residues. Trimming took 3 bases from V and 3 from J, leaving 5 bases between them. The germline V gene has CDR1 SGHTA and CDR2 FQGNSA. CDR3 region: CASSFADTEAFF. The CDR3 DNA is TGTGCCAGCAGCTTCGCGGACACTGAAGCTTTCTTT.

J is TRBJ1-1 and V is TRBV2; a weak D match, TRBD1 (6 bases). V was pared by 2 bases and J by 0 bases, with 19 bases between. This CDR3 has 18 residues. Germline CDR1 reads SNHLY; CDR2 reads FYNNEI. The CDR3 nucleotides read TGTGCCAGCAGTGAACACGAGGACAGACCCCTATTGAACACTGAAGCTTTCTTT. Its translation is CASSEHEDRPLLNTEAFF.

The rearrangement links TRBV5-1 to TRBJ2-1, with 10 nucleotides matching TRBD1. This CDR3 has 15 amino acids. V gave up 6 bases and J gave up 4 bases; unmatched junction bases: 7. CDR1 SGHRS and CDR2 YFSETQ come from the germline V gene. The CDR3 here is CASKPGQGFYNEQFF. The CDR3 region has the DNA TGCGCCAGCAAACCGGGACAGGGGTTTTACAATGAGCAGTTCTTC. The whole variable domain, filled in from reference TRBV5-1 and TRBJ2-1, reads KAGVTQTPRYLIKTRGQQVTLSCSPISGHRSVSWYQQTPGQGLQFLFEYFSETQRNKGNFPGRFSGRQFSNSRSEMNVSTLELGDSALYLCASKPGQGFYNEQFFGPGTRLTVL.

The rearrangement uses TRBV28 and TRBJ2-5; D gene ambiguous. Trimming took 4 bases from V and 5 from J, leaving 14 bases between them. Germline V gene data show CDR1 as MDHEN and CDR2 as SYDVKM. CDR3 length: 14 residues. CDR3 nucleotide sequence: TGTGCCAGCAGTTCCCCCGTTGTACGGGAGACCCAGTACTTC. It yields the protein CASSSPVVRETQYF. The complete variable domain, with remaining parts taken from reference TRBV28 and TRBJ2-5, reads DVKVTQSSRYLVKRTGEKVFLECVQDMDHENMFWYRQDPGLGLRLIYFSYDVKMKEKGDIPEGYSVSREKKERFSLILESASTNQTSMYLCASSSPVVRETQYFGPGTRLLVL.

The chain links TRBV29-1 to TRBJ2-7; D is undetermined. Germline V CDR1 and CDR2: SQVTM, ANQGSEA. The germline V and J ends were trimmed by 4 bases and 0 bases, with 4 bases remaining between them. The CDR3 is made up of 11 amino acids. Written as DNA, the CDR3 is TGCAGCGTTGCCAACTCCTACGAGCAGTACTTC. Translation: CSVANSYEQYF.

The chain employs TRBV19 and TRBJ2-2; no firm D call. In germline, CDR1 is LNHDA, CDR2 SQIVND (reference sequence). CDR3 length equals 16 residues. V lost 3 bases, J lost 5 bases, and 16 bases lay in between. CDR3 residues: CASSISAEMRTGELFF. CDR3 nucleotide sequence: TGTGCCAGTAGTATTTCCGCGGAAATGAGGACCGGGGAGCTGTTTTTT.

This sequence joins TRBV25-1 and TRBJ1-1; D is undetermined. This CDR3 is built from 11 residues. V was clipped by 6 bases and J by 11 bases, with 13 bases between them. Germline loops: CDR1 MGHDK, CDR2 SYGVNS. This CDR3 reads CASRYSGSAFF. The CDR3 DNA is TGTGCCAGCAGGTACAGCGGGTCGGCTTTCTTT.

V and J are TRBV5-1 and TRBJ2-5; a possible D gene is TRBD2 (6 bases). The germline gives CDR1 SGHRS, CDR2 YFSETQ. Trimming pared 4 bases from V and 5 bases from J, leaving 18 bases between. The CDR3 length is 15 residues. In DNA, the CDR3 is TGCGCCAGCAGCATTACGGGACTTGGGGAGGAGACCCAGTACTTC. Translated, it gives CASSITGLGEETQYF.